This is a list of T cell receptor beta chains from one sample in a study of blood T cell repertoires in COVID-19. Measured with immunoSEQ multiplex PCR; TCRdb has only the in-frame clones, and not every one. The sample lists approximately 290,000 clones, around 87% occurring once. Material for sequencing was PBMCs or T cells enriched from blood (not recorded which). These receptor sequences come from a woman in her late teens or twenties with acute COVID-19. Both conserved end residues are part of each CDR3. D genes are given only for firm matches. Not all rows give a size; the values are once, few, many and, for expanded clones, a class.

>-|TRBV6-5|TRBJ1-2|-
TGTGCCAGCAGTTATACTGGCGGGATGGGTTATGGCTACACCTTC
CASSYTGGMGYGYTF
>-|TRBV4-2|TRBJ2-3|-
TGTGCCAGCAGCCAAGCACAGGACGGCAGCACAGATACGCAGTATTTT
CASSQAQDGSTDTQYF
>TRBD1|TRBV4-2|TRBJ1-3|-
TGTGCCAGCAGCCAAGGGACAGGGATTACTGGAAACACCATATATTTT
CASSQGTGITGNTIYF
>-|TRBV6-6|TRBJ1-3|-
TGTGCCAGCACCTCGACCACAGGGAGCAACACCATATATTTT
CASTSTTGSNTIYF
>-|TRBV11-2|TRBJ2-7|-
TGTGCCAGCAGCCCACAGGGAAGGGCTTCCGAGCAGTACTTC
CASSPQGRASEQYF
>TRBD1|TRBV28|TRBJ1-6|once
TGTGCCAGCAGTCACGACAGGGTTAGTGCTAATTCACCCCTCCACTTT
CASSHDRVSANSPLHF
>TRBD1|TRBV30|TRBJ1-2|-
TGTGCCTGGAGCGAACCGGGACAGGGACTCTATGGCTACACCTTC
CAWSEPGQGLYGYTF
>TRBD2|TRBV7-3|TRBJ2-7|-
TGTGCCAGCAGCTCGAGTACGGCGGGAGGGCGCGAGCAGTACTTC
CASSSSTAGGREQYF
>-|TRBV6-4|TRBJ2-7|-
TGTGCCAGCAGCGAAACCGGGACTTCCTCCTACGAGCAGTACTTC
CASSETGTSSYEQYF
>-|TRBV12-2|TRBJ2-7|once
TGTGCAAGTCGCCAAGCCACTAGCCCGTTGGCTCGCGAGCAGTACTTC
CASRQATSPLAREQYF
>-|TRBV5-1|TRBJ2-1|-
TGCGCCAGCAGCCCCGACGGGTTCGCCACTCCCTCCTACAATGAGCAGTTCTTC
CASSPDGFATPSYNEQFF
>-|TRBV9|TRBJ2-5|-
TGTGCCAGCAGCTATGGGACACAGTACCAAGAGACCCAGTACTTC
CASSYGTQYQETQYF
>TRBD2|TRBV7-3|TRBJ2-7|-
TGTGCCAGCGGGGAGGGGTCCCTCTCCTACGAGCAGTACTTC
CASGEGSLSYEQYF
>-|TRBV27|TRBJ2-2|-
TGTGCCAGCAGTAAGGACACGAACACCGGGGAGCTGTTTTTT
CASSKDTNTGELFF
>TRBD1|TRBV2|TRBJ1-1|-
TGTGCCAGCAGTACAGGGGGACTGAACACTGAAGCTTTCTTT
CASSTGGLNTEAFF
>-|TRBV6-2/TRBV6-3|TRBJ1-2|-
TGTGCCAGCAGTTACTTCGGGGGTACGGACTATGGCTACACCTTC
CASSYFGGTDYGYTF
>-|TRBV19|TRBJ1-5|-
TGTGCCAGTAGTGCGGCATCCGACAATCAGCCCCAGCATTTT
CASSAASDNQPQHF
>-|TRBV11-3|TRBJ2-2|-
TGTGCCAGCAGCTTATTGGACAGAACCGGGGAGCTGTTTTTT
CASSLLDRTGELFF
>-|TRBV29-1|TRBJ2-2|once
TGCAGCGTCACGGACACCGGGGAGCTGTTTTTT
CSVTDTGELFF
>-|TRBV27|TRBJ1-1|-
TGTGCCAGCAGTTTACTCCCGCCGGCGGGGAACACTGAAGCTTTCTTT
CASSLLPPAGNTEAFF
>TRBD1|TRBV18|TRBJ1-1|-
TGTGCCAGCTCACCACGGCAGGGGGCGGGCACTGAAGCTTTCTTT
CASSPRQGAGTEAFF
>TRBD1|TRBV7-3|TRBJ2-1|-
TGTGCCAGCAGCTTGGGACAGGGGTACAGCGGCTACAATGAGCAGTTCTTC
CASSLGQGYSGYNEQFF
>TRBD2|TRBV15|TRBJ2-1|-
TGTGCCACCAGCAGAGATATGGCCGCTAGCGGGAGGGATTATGAGCAGTTCTTC
CATSRDMAASGRDYEQFF
>TRBD1|TRBV5-1|TRBJ1-6|-
TGCGCCAGCAGCTCACAGGGGGCCGATTCACCCCTCCACTTT
CASSSQGADSPLHF
>TRBD2|TRBV3-1/TRBV3-2|TRBJ2-2|-
TGTGCCAGCACCCTCACAAGCGGGAGGGTGCAGGGCGGGGAGCTGTTTTTT
CASTLTSGRVQGGELFF
>-|TRBV7-9|TRBJ1-1|once
TGTGCCAGCAGCTTAGTGGGCCTGATCGGAAACACTGAAGCTTTCTTT
CASSLVGLIGNTEAFF
>TRBD1|TRBV19|TRBJ1-2|once
TGTGCCAGTAGTGCCTTGGGAACAGGGGTAATAGGCTACACCTTC
CASSALGTGVIGYTF
>-|TRBV28|TRBJ1-1|-
TGTGCCAGCAGGACAGGCTCCCAGAACACTGAAGCTTTCTTT
CASRTGSQNTEAFF
>-|TRBV14|TRBJ2-2|few
TGTGCCAGCAGCCGTCTGGTGGGAGCCACCGGGGAGCTGTTTTTT
CASSRLVGATGELFF
>-|TRBV2|TRBJ1-3|-
TGTGCCAGCAGTGAATATCAGATCCAAGTACTATCTGGAAACACCATATATTTT
CASSEYQIQVLSGNTIYF
>-|TRBV7-2|TRBJ1-5|-
TGTGCCAGCAGCGTACAGGCTGATCAGCCCCAGCATTTT
CASSVQADQPQHF
>-|TRBV3-1/TRBV3-2|TRBJ1-4|-
TGTGCCAGCAGCCAAGGAACACCTAATGAAAAACTGTTTTTT
CASSQGTPNEKLFF
>-|TRBV18|TRBJ1-2|-
TGTGCCAGCTCACCAATTTCAGGGATCGGCTATGGCTACACCTTC
CASSPISGIGYGYTF
>TRBD1|TRBV28|TRBJ1-1|-
TGTGCCAGCTCAGGGGGGACTGAAGCTTTCTTT
CASSGGTEAFF
>-|TRBV19|TRBJ2-1|-
TGTGCCAGTAGCCCCGGGGATGCCAATGAGCAGTTCTTC
CASSPGDANEQFF